This TCR beta chain was sequenced during a study of T cell responses to AZD1222 COVID-19 vaccine. General study points: Rises in breadth and depth of Spike-specific TCRs came after two AZD1222 doses. Baseline seropositivity characterized only six AZD1222 recipients. It was only after the peak T cell response that any repertoires were sampled.

Trimming removed 2 bases from V and 9 bases from J, with 20 bases in between. Germline V gene lookup returns CDR1 LGHDT and CDR2 YNNKEL (reference sequence). CDR3 length: 17 amino acids. Remarks on this clone: As yet, its antigen is unknown.

The method was immunoSEQ multiplex PCR; TCRdb's version includes in-frame clones alone and lacks a portion of them. The sample lists 90,000 to 95,000 clones; approximately 90% were seen once. The chain couples TRBV3-1 (or the pseudogene TRBV3-2) to TRBJ1-6; D remains ambiguous. Sequencing was performed on peripheral blood, taken on day 0 of AZD1222 vaccination. The sequence came from an adult in good health. This CDR3 is CASSQLPGWTDPSPLHF. The DNA of the CDR3 is TGTGCCAGCAGCCAATTGCCGGGATGGACTGACCCTTCACCCCTCCACTTT.